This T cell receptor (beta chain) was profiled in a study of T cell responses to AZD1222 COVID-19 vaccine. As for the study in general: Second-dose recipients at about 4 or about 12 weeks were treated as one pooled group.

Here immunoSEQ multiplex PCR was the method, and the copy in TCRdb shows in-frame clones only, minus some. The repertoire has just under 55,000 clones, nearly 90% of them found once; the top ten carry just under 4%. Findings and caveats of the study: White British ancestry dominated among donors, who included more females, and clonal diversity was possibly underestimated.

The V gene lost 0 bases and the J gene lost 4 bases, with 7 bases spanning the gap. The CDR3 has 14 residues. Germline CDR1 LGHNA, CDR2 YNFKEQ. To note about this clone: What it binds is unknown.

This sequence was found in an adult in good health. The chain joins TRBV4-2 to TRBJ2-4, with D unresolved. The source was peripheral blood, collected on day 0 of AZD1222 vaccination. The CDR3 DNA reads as TGTGCCAGCAGCCAAGAAGGTCTAAAAAACATTCAGTACTTC. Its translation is CASSQEGLKNIQYF.